This TCR beta chain was found in a study of control samples from healthy donors and cancer patients. Repertoires were generated with immunoSEQ multiplex PCR, while TCRdb's copy carries only in-frame clones and drops some. The sample lists over 55,000 clones, under 95% occurring once. V lost 4 bases to trimming and J lost 4 bases; unmatched junction nucleotides: 7. In germline, CDR1 is SGHNT, CDR2 YYREEE (reference sequence). This CDR3 region has 15 residues. The rearrangement joins TRBV5-4 to TRBJ1-2; 10 positions match TRBD1. The sample comprised PBMCs. This TCR was recovered from a man between 25 and 39 years old with colorectal cancer. For the CDR3, the DNA is TGTGCCAGCAGCCGAGGGACAGGGGAGCCCTATGGCTACACCTTC. As protein: CASSRGTGEPYGYTF. Full variable domain (missing parts from reference TRBV5-4 and TRBJ1-2): ETGVTQSPTHLIKTRGQQVTLRCSSQSGHNTVSWYQQALGQGPQFIFQYYREEENGRGNFPPRFSGLQFPNYSSELNVNALELDDSALYLCASSRGTGEPYGYTFGSGTRLTVV.